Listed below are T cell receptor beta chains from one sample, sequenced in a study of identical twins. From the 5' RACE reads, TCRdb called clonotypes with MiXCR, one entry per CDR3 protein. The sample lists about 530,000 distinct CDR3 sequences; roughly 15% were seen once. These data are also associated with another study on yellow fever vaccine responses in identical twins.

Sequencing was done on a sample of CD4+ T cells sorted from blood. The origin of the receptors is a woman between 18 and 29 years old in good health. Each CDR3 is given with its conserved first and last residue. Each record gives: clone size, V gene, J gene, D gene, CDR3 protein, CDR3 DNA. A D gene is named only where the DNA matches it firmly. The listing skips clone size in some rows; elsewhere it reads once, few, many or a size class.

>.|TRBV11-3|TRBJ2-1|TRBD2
CASSSVVAGGNEQFF
TGTGCCAGCAGCTCGGTGGTAGCGGGAGGGAATGAGCAGTTCTTC
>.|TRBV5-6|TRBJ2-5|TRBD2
CASSSWAPGLVEETQYF
TGTGCCAGCAGCAGCTGGGCGCCGGGACTAGTGGAAGAGACCCAGTACTTC
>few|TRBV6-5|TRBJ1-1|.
CASSYSPTYDMNTEAFF
TGTGCCAGCAGTTACTCCCCGACCTACGACATGAACACTGAAGCTTTCTTT
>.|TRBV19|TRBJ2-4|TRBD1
CASNTGVGKNIQYF
TGTGCCAGTAATACAGGGGTGGGCAAAAACATTCAGTACTTC
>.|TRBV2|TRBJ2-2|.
CASSVTTGELFF
TGTGCCAGCAGTGTGACTACCGGGGAGCTGTTTTTT
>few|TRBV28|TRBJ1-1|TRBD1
CASSSGQLVTEAFF
TGTGCCAGCAGTTCGGGACAGCTAGTTACTGAAGCTTTCTTT
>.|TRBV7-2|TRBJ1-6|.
CASSFLNSPLHF
TGTGCCAGCAGCTTCTTAAATTCACCCCTCCACTTT
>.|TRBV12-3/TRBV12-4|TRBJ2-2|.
CASSLSPRTFALPTDTGELFF
TGTGCCAGCAGTTTGAGTCCGCGGACTTTTGCGTTACCCACGGACACCGGGGAGCTGTTTTTT
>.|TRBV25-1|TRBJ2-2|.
CASTPGPTNTGELFF
TGTGCCAGCACCCCAGGACCTACGAACACCGGGGAGCTGTTTTTT
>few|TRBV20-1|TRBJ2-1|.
CSAPRKWAGNEQFF
TGCAGTGCCCCGAGAAAATGGGCGGGGAATGAGCAGTTCTTC
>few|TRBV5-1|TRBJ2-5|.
CASSLRTAIFQETQYF
TGCGCCAGCAGCCTCCGGACAGCCATATTCCAAGAGACCCAGTACTTC
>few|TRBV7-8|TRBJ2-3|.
CASKYRASTDTQYF
TGTGCCAGCAAGTACCGTGCTAGCACAGATACGCAGTATTTT